This T cell receptor (beta chain) was identified during a study of T cell repertoires in ileal Crohn's disease. Study overall: About 40% were active smokers at surgery; median disease duration was around 7.9 years. All patients had surgery for stricturing (61%) or penetrating (around 40%) disease. Study conclusions and caveats: Endoscopy was done a median around 6.4 months after surgery.

Time point reported: neoterminal ileum biopsy at postoperative endoscopy, about 6 months after surgery. V lost 4 bases, J lost 1 base, and 8 bases lay in between. This CDR3 contains 15 residues. CDR1 and CDR2 (germline): MGHRA, YSYEKL. Points on this clone: Its matching antigen is unknown.

The method was immunoSEQ multiplex PCR; TCRdb's version includes in-frame clones alone and lacks a portion of them. The table records 12,000 or so clones, 78% of them present only once. The TCR originated in an adult with Crohn's disease. The sample consisted of ileal tissue. The chain joins TRBV4-1 to TRBJ2-6; the D is unclear. The CDR3 reads CASSPLQSGANVLTF. For the CDR3, the DNA is TGCGCCAGCAGCCCCCTGCAGTCTGGGGCCAACGTCCTGACTTTC.